This T cell receptor (beta chain) came from a study of shared clonotypes between healthy human individuals. For the study at large: Used for every donor were three CD4 naive, three CD4 memory, two CD8 naive and one CD8 memory plate.

The study ran the assay at deep level. Profiling relied on immunoSEQ multiplex PCR, and the TCRdb table lists in-frame clones only, not all of them. Among roughly 700,000 clones listed, around 90% were seen once. The germline CDR1 and CDR2 sequences are MNHEY and SVGAGI. V was trimmed by 0 bases and J by 3 bases, leaving 15 bases between them. This CDR3 has 16 amino acids. Sample: memory CD8+ T cells from PBMCs. Subset denoted: CD45RO+ cells pooled with CCR7-negative TemRA cells. This rearrangement joins TRBV6-5 to TRBJ2-7, with D unresolved. The origin of this receptor is a man aged 18 to 29 in good health. Some clones in this sample may be carry-over from other donors' samples. CDR3 loop: CASSYSFGPLGYEQYF. The CDR3 DNA reads as TGTGCCAGCAGTTACTCTTTCGGGCCTTTGGGCTACGAGCAGTACTTC.